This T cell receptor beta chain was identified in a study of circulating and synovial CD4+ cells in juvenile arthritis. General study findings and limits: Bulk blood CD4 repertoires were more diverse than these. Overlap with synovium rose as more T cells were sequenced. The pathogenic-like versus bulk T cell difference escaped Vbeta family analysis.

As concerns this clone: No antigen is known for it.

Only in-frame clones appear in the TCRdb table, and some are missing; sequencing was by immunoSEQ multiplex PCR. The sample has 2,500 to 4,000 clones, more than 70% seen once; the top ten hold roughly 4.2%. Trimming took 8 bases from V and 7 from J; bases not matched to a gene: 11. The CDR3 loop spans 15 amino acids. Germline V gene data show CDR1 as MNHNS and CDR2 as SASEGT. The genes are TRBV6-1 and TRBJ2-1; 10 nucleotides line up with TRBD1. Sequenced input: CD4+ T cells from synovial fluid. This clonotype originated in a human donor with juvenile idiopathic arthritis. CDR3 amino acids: CASGTWTGGVNEQFF. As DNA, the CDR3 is TGTGCCAGCGGCACTTGGACAGGGGGGGTGAATGAGCAGTTCTTC.